These 18 T cell receptor beta chains were all obtained from the same sample, sequenced in a study of blood T cell repertoires in COVID-19. This table comes from immunoSEQ multiplex PCR, and its TCRdb copy is limited to in-frame clones, with some not included. Of 280,000 or so clones listed, approximately 85% are singletons. The specimen sequenced was PBMCs or T cells enriched from blood (not recorded which). The receptor set was obtained from a man aged 25-40 years who had recovered from COVID-19.

CDR3 sequence reads: CASSQEWAGGVADTQYF. Here the CDR3 DNA reads TGTGCCAGCAGCCAAGAGTGGGCGGGCGGTGTTGCAGATACGCAGTATTTT. The rearrangement joins TRBV4-2 to TRBJ2-3; D possibly corresponds to TRBD2 (5 bases). CDR1 and CDR2 (germline): LGHNA, YNFKEQ. V lost 0 bases to trimming and J lost 4 bases, with 17 bases between them. This CDR3 has 17 amino acids.

The chain combines TRBV13 with TRBJ2-7; D is unresolved. V was shortened by 3 bases and J by 6 bases, with 18 bases between the two germline ends. Germline V gene lookup returns CDR1 PRHDT and CDR2 FYEKMQ (reference sequence). The CDR3 sequence is 15 residues long. Written as DNA, the CDR3 is TGTGCCAGCAGCTTCTTTTCTCGGGTTGGTCCCGAGCAGTACTTC. Amino acid sequence: CASSFFSRVGPEQYF.

The V gene is TRBV6-5, the J gene TRBJ1-1; 7 bases align to TRBD1. Trimming removed 3 bases from V and 1 base from J; junction bases left unmatched: 8. Looked up from germline, CDR1 is MNHEY and CDR2 is SVGAGI. The CDR3 is 16 amino acids. The CDR3 reads CASSYFNRGPNTEAFF. The CDR3 nucleotides read TGTGCCAGCAGTTATTTTAACAGGGGCCCGAACACTGAAGCTTTCTTT.

The chain joins TRBV10-3 to TRBJ1-5, with D perhaps matching TRBD1 (6 bases). V was clipped by 2 bases and J by 8 bases, with 16 bases between them. This CDR3 has 15 residues. Per germline, CDR1 ENHRY and CDR2 SYGVKD. Here the CDR3 DNA reads TGTGCCATCAGTGAGACTCCAGGGGTGAGTGAGCCCCAGCATTTT. This codes for CAISETPGVSEPQHF.

The chain couples TRBV13 to TRBJ1-1, with 8 bases lining up with TRBD1. Losses at the gene ends were 1 base for V and 3 bases for J; bases not matched to a gene: 10. This CDR3 region has 17 residues. Germline-derived CDR1 and CDR2 are PRHDT and FYEKMQ (reference sequence). Here the CDR3 reads CASSLETGEGLDTEAFF. CDR3 DNA sequence: TGTGCCAGCAGCTTAGAGACAGGGGAAGGTTTGGACACTGAAGCTTTCTTT.

The table lists this clone with a count of one. The V and J genes are TRBV24-1 and TRBJ2-2; unclear D gene. V shed 1 base and J shed 1 base, with 3 bases lying between them. CDR3 length: 14 residues. Germline V gives CDR1 KGHDR, CDR2 SFDVKD. DNA of the CDR3: TGTGCCACCAGTGATTTCGGGAACACCGGGGAGCTGTTTTTT. It codes for CATSDFGNTGELFF.

The rearrangement uses TRBV30 and TRBJ1-6; D possibly corresponds to TRBD1 (5 bases). V was pared by 2 bases and J by 1 base, with 12 bases between. CDR3 size: 16 residues. CDR1 GTSNPN and CDR2 SVGIG come from the germline V gene (reference sequence). The CDR3 protein is CAWSRTQGSYNSPLHF. DNA of the CDR3: TGTGCCTGGAGTAGGACGCAGGGTTCCTATAATTCACCCCTCCACTTT.

This clone was seen a handful of times. The genes are TRBV10-3 and TRBJ2-5, with 12 bases that match TRBD1. V lost 6 bases to trimming and J lost 0 bases; unmatched junction nucleotides: 5. From germline, CDR1 is ENHRY and CDR2 SYGVKD. The CDR3 runs 16 residues. The CDR3 sequence is CAIREGTGGHQETQYF. CDR3 coding DNA: TGTGCCATCAGGGAGGGGACAGGGGGCCACCAAGAGACCCAGTACTTC.

The CDR3 region has the DNA TGTGCCAGCAGCCAAGCCGCCAGCTCTGGAAACACCATATATTTT. Translation: CASSQAASSGNTIYF. This rearrangement joins TRBV3-1 (or the pseudogene TRBV3-2) to TRBJ1-3; D call uncertain. Germline V lookup: CDR1 LGHDT, CDR2 YNNKEL (reference sequence). CDR3 length: 15 amino acids. The germline V and J ends were trimmed by 1 base and 0 bases, with 7 bases remaining between them.

This chain uses TRBV4-3 with TRBJ1-1; D not certain. Trimming pared 0 bases from V and 6 bases from J, leaving 8 bases between. Germline lookup yields CDR1 LGHNA and CDR2 YSLEER. The CDR3 has 13 amino acids. CDR3 sequence: CASSQERAAEAFF. The DNA of the CDR3 is TGCGCCAGCAGCCAAGAGAGGGCAGCTGAAGCTTTCTTT.

J is TRBJ1-1 and V is TRBV10-3; D is ambiguous. Trimming removed 10 bases at V and 1 base at J, with 10 bases between. The germline V gene encodes CDR1 ENHRY and CDR2 SYGVKD. The CDR3 extends over 12 amino acids. The DNA for the CDR3 is TGTGCCACTAGGGAGGGGAACACTGAAGCTTTCTTT. Translation: CATREGNTEAFF.

V is TRBV4-3 and J is TRBJ2-5, with D possibly being TRBD2 (5 bases). The CDR3 has 18 residues. The V end lost 1 base, the J end lost 1 base, and 19 bases lay between the germline ends. Germline V gene data show CDR1 as LGHNA and CDR2 as YSLEER. This CDR3 reads CASSQAWVAAGLQETQYF. The CDR3 DNA is TGCGCCAGCAGCCAAGCTTGGGTAGCAGCCGGACTCCAAGAGACCCAGTACTTC.

The V call is TRBV27, the J call TRBJ1-1, with D unresolved. The CDR3 is 19 residues long. V gave up 4 bases and J gave up 3 bases, with 27 bases separating them. Per the germline V gene, CDR1 is MNHEY and CDR2 is SMNVEV (reference sequence). CDR3 region: CASSSAGWRPGSRHTEAFF. In DNA, the CDR3 is TGTGCCAGCAGTTCCGCCGGTTGGCGGCCGGGGTCGAGGCACACTGAAGCTTTCTTT.

The V call is TRBV6-5, the J call TRBJ1-6; D remains unclear. The ends were cut back, 0 bases at V and 6 bases at J, with 9 bases in the middle. This CDR3 has 15 residues. CDR1 and CDR2 (germline): MNHEY, SVGAGI. The CDR3 DNA follows: TGTGCCAGCAGTTACTCACCAGGCGTTAATTCACCCCTCCACTTT. It encodes CASSYSPGVNSPLHF.

The chain uses TRBV6-6 and TRBJ2-7; TRBD1 is a possible D gene (5 bases). CDR1 and CDR2 from the germline V gene are MNHNY and SVGAGI (reference sequence). The CDR3 totals 12 residues. The germline V and J ends were trimmed by 6 bases and 6 bases, with 12 bases remaining between them. CDR3 in amino acids: CASSNTGIEQYF. As DNA, the CDR3 is TGTGCCAGCAGCAACACAGGTATCGAGCAGTACTTC.

V usage is TRBV7-9 and J usage is TRBJ1-1; D is ambiguous. Germline CDR1 reads SEHNR; CDR2 reads FQNEAQ (reference sequence). This CDR3 is 15 amino acids long. V dropped 5 bases and J dropped 0 bases, with 13 bases sitting between them. The CDR3 DNA follows: TGTGCCAGCAGCCCGAGGGCGGGAATGAACACTGAAGCTTTCTTT. Amino acids: CASSPRAGMNTEAFF.

This rearrangement joins TRBV12-3 or TRBV12-4 to TRBJ2-1, with D perhaps TRBD2 (6 bases). Trimming took off 3 bases at V and 13 bases at J, with 10 bases between the two ends. This CDR3 contains 11 residues. DNA of the CDR3: TGTGCCAGCAGTTTGGGGGGTCAACAGTTCTTC. Protein: CASSLGGQQFF.

A single count supports this clone. The V gene is TRBV20-1, the J gene TRBJ1-6; no definite D call. Trimming removed 3 bases at V and 6 bases at J, with 15 bases between. This CDR3 contains 15 residues. Per germline, CDR1 DFQATT and CDR2 SNEGSKA (reference sequence). CDR3 protein: CSASFEGTSNSPLHF. CDR3 sequence (DNA): TGCAGTGCTAGTTTCGAAGGAACTAGTAATTCACCCCTCCACTTT.